This T cell receptor (beta chain) derives from a study of T cell changes during pregnancy in multiple sclerosis. This CDR3 comprises 14 residues. Germline CDR1 MNHEY, CDR2 SVGAGI. With 1 base removed from V and 4 bases from J, the gap between germline ends came to 10 bases. Produced via immunoSEQ multiplex PCR; TCRdb's table is partial and in-frame only. In the table there are roughly 89,000 clones, 94% of which are singletons. The receptor's source is a female donor in good health, enrolled as a control in a pregnancy study. J is TRBJ1-2 and V is TRBV6-5; D possibly corresponds to TRBD1 (6 bases). The sequences come from peripheral blood, collected after pregnancy. This CDR3 reads CASSYLGASYGYTF. The CDR3 DNA sequence: TGTGCCAGCAGTTACTTGGGGGCGTCCTATGGCTACACCTTC.